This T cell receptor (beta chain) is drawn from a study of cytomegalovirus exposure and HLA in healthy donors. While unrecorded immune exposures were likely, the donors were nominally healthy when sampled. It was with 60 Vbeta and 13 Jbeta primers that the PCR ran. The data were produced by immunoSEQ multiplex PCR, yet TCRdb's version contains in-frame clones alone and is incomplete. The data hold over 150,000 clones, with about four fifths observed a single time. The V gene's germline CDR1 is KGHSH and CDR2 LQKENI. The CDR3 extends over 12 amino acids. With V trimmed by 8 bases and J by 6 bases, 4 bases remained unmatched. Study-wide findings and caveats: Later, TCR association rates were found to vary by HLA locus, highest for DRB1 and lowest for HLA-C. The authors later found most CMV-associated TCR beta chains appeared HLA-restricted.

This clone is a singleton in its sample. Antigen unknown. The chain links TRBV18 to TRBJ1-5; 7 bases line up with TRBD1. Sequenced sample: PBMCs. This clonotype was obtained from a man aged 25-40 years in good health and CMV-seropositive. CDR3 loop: CASDTGAQPQHF. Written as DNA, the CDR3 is TGTGCCAGCGACACAGGGGCTCAGCCCCAGCATTTT. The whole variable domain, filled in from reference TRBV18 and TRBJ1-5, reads NAGVMQNPRHLVRRRGQEARLRCSPMKGHSHVYWYRQLPEEGLKFMVYLQKENIIDESGMPKERFSAEFPKEGPSILRIQQVVRGDSAAYFCASDTGAQPQHFGDGTRLSIL.